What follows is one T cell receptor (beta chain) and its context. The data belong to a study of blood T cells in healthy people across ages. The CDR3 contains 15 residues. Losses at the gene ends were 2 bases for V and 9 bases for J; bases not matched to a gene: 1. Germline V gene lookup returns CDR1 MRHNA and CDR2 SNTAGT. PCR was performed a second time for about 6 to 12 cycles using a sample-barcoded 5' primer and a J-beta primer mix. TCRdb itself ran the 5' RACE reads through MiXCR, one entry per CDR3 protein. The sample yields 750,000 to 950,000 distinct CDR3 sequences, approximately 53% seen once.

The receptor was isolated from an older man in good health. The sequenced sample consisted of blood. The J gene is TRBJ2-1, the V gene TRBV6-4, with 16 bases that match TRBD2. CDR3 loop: CASSDGTSGRGEQFF. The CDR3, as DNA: TGTGCCAGCAGTGACGGGACTAGCGGGAGGGGTGAGCAGTTCTTC.